This T cell receptor (beta chain) was recovered during a study of Tregs in tolerant kidney transplant recipients. Findings of the study overall: No direct test of biological reproducibility was done here. Tolerant patients' donor-specific Tregs expanded beyond overall Tregs, suggesting antigen-driven growth. The most relevant donor-specific Treg TCRbeta repertoire apparently came from expansion with activated donor B cells. Validation in larger populations is needed because few patients were studied.

Libraries were prepared by immunoSEQ multiplex PCR; TCRdb keeps only in-frame clonotypes and omits some of them. The sample lists roughly 80,000 clones, 98% seen once, with about 0.61% in the top ten. A note on this clone: What it binds is unknown.

This CDR3 spans 12 amino acids. With 5 bases removed from V and 8 bases from J, the gap between germline ends came to 12 bases. The germline V gene encodes CDR1 SGHVS and CDR2 FQNEAQ. This sequence was found in a human donor who received a combined kidney and bone marrow transplant. The sample consisted of CD4+ T cells from blood, taken before the transplant. This chain links TRBV7-8 with TRBJ1-2; possible D gene TRBD1, 5 bases. This CDR3 reads CASSPRAEGYTF. The CDR3 nucleotides read TGTGCCAGCAGCCCCAGGGCGGAGGGCTACACCTTC.